One and the same sample provided the 16 T cell receptor beta chains below, sequenced in a study of blood T cells in healthy people across ages. A J-beta primer mix and a sample-barcoded 5' primer were used in a second PCR of roughly 6 to 11 cycles. TCRdb redid the calling of the 5' RACE reads with MiXCR, one entry per CDR3 protein. The data show about 750,000 distinct CDR3 sequences, about 55% seen once. Sequenced sample: blood. The receptors were gathered from a man aged 80 or over in good health.

This clonotype was found once. V and J are TRBV20-1 and TRBJ1-5, with 7 positions matching TRBD1. This CDR3 is built from 16 residues. Per the germline V gene, CDR1 is DFQATT and CDR2 is SNEGSKA (reference sequence). V lost 0 bases, J lost 1 base, and 6 bases stayed unmatched. The CDR3 loop is CSARDRQGGSNQPQHF. The CDR3 DNA is TGCAGTGCTAGAGATAGGCAGGGGGGAAGCAATCAGCCCCAGCATTTT.

This clonotype has just a few counts. The J gene is TRBJ2-7, the V gene TRBV29-1, with TRBD1 identical over 10 bases. This CDR3 contains 17 residues. In germline, CDR1 is SQVTM, CDR2 ANQGSEA. V was clipped by 4 bases and J by 0 bases; unmatched bases: 12. In DNA form, the CDR3 reads TGCAGCGTTGGAAGGGGGACAGGGGTCGCCTCCTCCTACGAGCAGTACTTC. Its translation is CSVGRGTGVASSYEQYF.

The rearrangement links TRBV7-6 to TRBJ2-7; the match to TRBD2 covers 9 bases. After removal of 4 bases from V and 4 bases from J, the junction contained 11 bases not matched to a gene. Per germline, CDR1 SGHVS and CDR2 FNYEAQ. This CDR3 contains 16 residues. CDR3 nucleotides: TGTGCCAGCAGCTCAGACGGGACTAGCTTTCTGTACGAGCAGTACTTC. Protein sequence: CASSSDGTSFLYEQYF. Full variable domain (rest looked up from reference TRBV7-6 and TRBJ2-7): GAGVSQSPRYKVTKRGQDVALRCDPISGHVSLYWYRQALGQGPEFLTYFNYEAQQDKSGLPNDRFSAERPEGSISTLTIQRTEQRDSAMYRCASSSDGTSFLYEQYFGPGTRLTVT.

The CDR3 DNA reads as TGCAGTGCTAGAGATCCGGACGGGGAGGAGTCCTACGAGCAGTACTTC. Protein product: CSARDPDGEESYEQYF. V and J are TRBV20-1 and TRBJ2-7; D may be TRBD2 (6 bases). Germline V gene lookup returns CDR1 DFQATT and CDR2 SNEGSKA (reference sequence). The ends were cut back, 0 bases at V and 1 base at J, with 16 bases in the middle. The CDR3 runs to 16 residues.

The chain couples TRBV6-5 to TRBJ2-3, with D perhaps being TRBD1 or TRBD2 (5 bases each). This CDR3 contains 15 residues. The V gene lost 5 bases and the J gene lost 2 bases, with 14 bases spanning the gap. In germline, CDR1 is MNHEY, CDR2 SVGAGI. As DNA, the CDR3 is TGTGCCAGCAGTCACCTGGGGGAATCCACAGATACGCAGTATTTT. Protein product: CASSHLGESTDTQYF.

This clonotype was detected a few times. This chain links TRBV12-3 or TRBV12-4 with TRBJ1-2, with 8 positions matching TRBD1. The CDR3 covers 14 residues. V shed 5 bases and J 0 bases; nucleotides not matched to a gene: 2. The CDR3 is CASSPGQANYGYTF. The CDR3 DNA sequence: TGTGCCAGCAGTCCGGGACAGGCTAACTATGGCTACACCTTC.

The rearrangement links TRBV3-1 to TRBJ1-5; D is perhaps TRBD1 (5 bases). The germline CDR1 and CDR2 sequences are LGHDT and YNNKEL (reference sequence). V was trimmed by 5 bases and J by 1 base, leaving 9 bases between them. This CDR3 has 14 amino acids. CDR3 sequence: CASSWDGSNQPQHF. As DNA, the CDR3 is TGTGCCAGCAGCTGGGACGGAAGCAATCAGCCCCAGCATTTT.

This clonotype came up many times. V gene TRBV5-1 combines with J gene TRBJ2-6; D is unclear. Germline assignment: CDR1 SGHRS and CDR2 YFSETQ. V shed 4 bases and J shed 0 bases, with 11 bases lying between them. The CDR3 has 16 amino acids. CDR3 amino acids: CASSPLSHSGANVLTF. The CDR3 DNA sequence: TGCGCCAGCAGCCCCCTCAGCCACTCTGGGGCCAACGTCCTGACTTTC. The variable domain in full, completed from reference TRBV5-1 and TRBJ2-6, reads KAGVTQTPRYLIKTRGQQVTLSCSPISGHRSVSWYQQTPGQGLQFLFEYFSETQRNKGNFPGRFSGRQFSNSRSEMNVSTLELGDSALYLCASSPLSHSGANVLTFGAGSRLTVL.

A single count supports this clonotype. The gene calls are TRBV12-3 or TRBV12-4 and TRBJ2-4, with D uncertain. The CDR3 sequence is 12 residues long. V lost 3 bases to trimming and J lost 13 bases, with 13 bases between them. DNA for the CDR3: TGTGCCAGCAGTTTTGATAGTAATGAGCAGTACTTC. It specifies CASSFDSNEQYF.

There are a few counts of this clonotype. The chain joins TRBV20-1 to TRBJ2-3, with 10 bases aligning to TRBD2. Germline V gives CDR1 DFQATT, CDR2 SNEGSKA (reference sequence). The CDR3 has 15 residues. Trimming took 7 bases from V and 6 from J; bases not matched to a gene: 13. The CDR3: CSGSPLAGDVDTQYF. The CDR3 region has the DNA TGCAGTGGATCCCCCCTAGCGGGGGACGTGGATACGCAGTATTTT.

The chain recombines TRBV9 with TRBJ2-4; D tentatively fits TRBD1 or TRBD2 (6 bases each). The J call is in doubt because the DNA end fits TRBJ2-7 better. CDR1 is SGDLS, CDR2 YYNGEE, per germline. The CDR3 contains 16 residues. The CDR3 sequence is CASSEGGGTPPNEQYF. The CDR3 DNA reads TGTGCCAGCAGCGAGGGGGGTGGGACCCCACCAAACGAGCAGTACTTC.

This clonotype was counted only a few times. V is TRBV7-9 and J is TRBJ1-2; D might be TRBD1 (6 bases). Germline CDR1 reads SEHNR; CDR2 reads FQNEAQ (reference sequence). Between the trimmed V and J ends, which lost 5 bases and 6 bases, there was a span of 16 bases. The CDR3 sequence is 14 residues long. DNA of the CDR3: TGTGCCAGCAGCCCCGTAGGGGGGTCGGATGGCTACACCTTC. Protein sequence: CASSPVGGSDGYTF.

This clonotype was observed a handful of times. The rearrangement uses TRBV25-1 and TRBJ2-6; TRBD1 agrees at 8 bases. Germline-derived CDR1 and CDR2 are MGHDK and SYGVNS. With 3 bases clipped from V and 0 bases from J, the junction kept 7 bases outside the gene matches. The CDR3 is 18 amino acids. CDR3 sequence: CASSDRTGRNSGANVLTF. CDR3 sequence (DNA): TGTGCCAGCAGTGATAGGACAGGGCGTAACTCTGGGGCCAACGTCCTGACTTTC.

V and J are TRBV14 and TRBJ2-2, with D uncertain. V was pared by 0 bases and J by 8 bases, with 16 bases between. This CDR3 has 16 residues. CDR1 is SGHDN, CDR2 FVKESK, per germline. The CDR3 spells CASSQDLTRTPGELFF. DNA of the CDR3: TGTGCCAGCAGCCAAGATTTGACTCGAACACCGGGGGAGCTGTTTTTT.

Only a few counts were recorded for this clonotype. The chain is built from TRBV7-9 and TRBJ2-1; unclear D gene. The CDR3 length is 15 residues. Looked up from germline, CDR1 is SEHNR and CDR2 is FQNEAQ (reference sequence). The V and J ends lost 2 bases and 4 bases respectively, with 12 bases between them. The CDR3 protein is CASSLTRSLYNEQFF. The CDR3 DNA reads TGTGCCAGCAGCTTAACGAGGAGTTTGTACAATGAGCAGTTCTTC. The full variable domain, rest sourced from reference TRBV7-9 and TRBJ2-1, is DTGVSQNPRHKITKRGQNVTFRCDPISEHNRLYWYRQTLGQGPEFLTYFQNEAQLEKSRLLSDRFSAERPKGSFSTLEIQRTEQGDSAMYLCASSLTRSLYNEQFFGPGTRLTVL.

Only one count was recorded for this clonotype. V gene TRBV20-1 combines with J gene TRBJ2-1; D is possibly TRBD1 or TRBD2 (5 bases each). The germline CDR1 and CDR2 sequences are DFQATT and SNEGSKA (reference sequence). V gave up 1 base and J gave up 4 bases, with 11 bases separating them. This CDR3 spans 14 amino acids. CDR3 sequence (DNA): TGCAGTGCTAGAGCTGACGGGGCGTACAATGAGCAGTTCTTC. Translated: CSARADGAYNEQFF.